This T cell receptor beta chain originates from a study of cytomegalovirus exposure and HLA in healthy donors. General observations from the study: Common viral pathogens seemed, in a later analysis, to connect with several of the most significant clusters.

Likely unrecorded immune exposures existed in these nominally healthy donors. PCR primers comprised 60 Vbeta and 13 Jbeta primers. Only in-frame clones appear in the TCRdb table, and some are missing; sequencing was by immunoSEQ multiplex PCR. The repertoire holds 130,000 or so clones, with just under 90% as singletons. Notes on this clone: Its matching antigen is unknown.

V dropped 7 bases and J dropped 4 bases, with 13 bases sitting between them. Germline-derived CDR1 and CDR2 are MNHEY and SVGAGI. This CDR3 is built from 13 residues. Specimen: PBMCs. V gene TRBV6-5 combines with J gene TRBJ1-1; TRBD1 is a possible D gene (5 bases). The origin of this receptor is a woman in her thirties in good health and CMV-seronegative. The CDR3 reads CASTSDRTTEAFF. The DNA for the CDR3 is TGTGCCAGCACCTCAGACAGAACCACTGAAGCTTTCTTT.